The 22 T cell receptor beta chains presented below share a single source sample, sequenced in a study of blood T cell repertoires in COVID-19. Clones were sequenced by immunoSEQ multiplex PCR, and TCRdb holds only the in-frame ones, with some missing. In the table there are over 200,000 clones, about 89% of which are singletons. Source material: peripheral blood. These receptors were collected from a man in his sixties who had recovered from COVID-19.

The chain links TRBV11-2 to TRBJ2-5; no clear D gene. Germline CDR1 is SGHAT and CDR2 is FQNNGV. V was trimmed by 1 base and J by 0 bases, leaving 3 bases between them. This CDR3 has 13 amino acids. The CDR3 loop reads CASSLVNQETQYF. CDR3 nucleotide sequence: TGTGCCAGCAGCTTAGTAAACCAAGAGACCCAGTACTTC. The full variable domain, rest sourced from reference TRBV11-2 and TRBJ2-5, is EAGVAQSPRYKIIEKRQSVAFWCNPISGHATLYWYQQILGQGPKLLIQFQNNGVVDDSQLPKDRFSAERLKGVDSTLKIQPAKLEDSAVYLCASSLVNQETQYFGPGTRLLVL.

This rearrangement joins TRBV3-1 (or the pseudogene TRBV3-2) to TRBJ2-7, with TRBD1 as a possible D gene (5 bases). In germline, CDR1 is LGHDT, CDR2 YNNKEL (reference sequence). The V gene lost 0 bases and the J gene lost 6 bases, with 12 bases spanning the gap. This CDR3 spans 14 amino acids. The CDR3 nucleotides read TGTGCCAGCAGCCAAGAGGCAGGGCTGGTCGAGCAGTACTTC. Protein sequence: CASSQEAGLVEQYF.

CDR3 coding DNA: TGTGCCATCAGGGGACATACTGGAAACACCATATATTTT. This sequence encodes CAIRGHTGNTIYF. V is TRBV10-3 and J is TRBJ1-3; the D gene is possibly TRBD1 (6 bases). This CDR3 has 13 residues. Germline V lookup: CDR1 ENHRY, CDR2 SYGVKD. V lost 6 bases and J lost 2, with 8 bases in between.

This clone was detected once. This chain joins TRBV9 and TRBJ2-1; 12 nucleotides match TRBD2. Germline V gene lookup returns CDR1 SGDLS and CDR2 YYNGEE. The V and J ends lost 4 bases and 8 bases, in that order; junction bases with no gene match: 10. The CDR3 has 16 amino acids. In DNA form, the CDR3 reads TGTGCCAGCAGCTTGCGACTAGCGGGAGAGTTTGATGAGCAGTTCTTC. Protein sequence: CASSLRLAGEFDEQFF.

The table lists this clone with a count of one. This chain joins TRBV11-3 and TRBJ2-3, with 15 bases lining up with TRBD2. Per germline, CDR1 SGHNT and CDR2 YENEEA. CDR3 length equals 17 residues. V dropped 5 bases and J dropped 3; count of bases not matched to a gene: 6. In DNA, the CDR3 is TGTGCCAGCAGCCCCGGACTAGCGGGAGGGGGTACAGATACGCAGTATTTT. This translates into CASSPGLAGGGTDTQYF.

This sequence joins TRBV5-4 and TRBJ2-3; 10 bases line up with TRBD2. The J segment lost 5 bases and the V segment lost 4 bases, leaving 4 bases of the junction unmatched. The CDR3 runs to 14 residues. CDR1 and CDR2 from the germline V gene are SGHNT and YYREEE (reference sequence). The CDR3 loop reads CASSLRLAGDTQYF. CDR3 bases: TGTGCCAGCAGCCTGCGACTAGCGGGAGATACGCAGTATTTT.

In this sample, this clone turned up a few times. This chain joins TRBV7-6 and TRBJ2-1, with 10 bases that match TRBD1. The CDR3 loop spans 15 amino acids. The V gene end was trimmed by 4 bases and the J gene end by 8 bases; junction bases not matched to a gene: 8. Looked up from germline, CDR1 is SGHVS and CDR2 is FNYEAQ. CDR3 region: CASSSGDRGVHEQFF. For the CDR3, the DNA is TGTGCCAGCAGCTCCGGGGACAGGGGAGTCCATGAGCAGTTCTTC.

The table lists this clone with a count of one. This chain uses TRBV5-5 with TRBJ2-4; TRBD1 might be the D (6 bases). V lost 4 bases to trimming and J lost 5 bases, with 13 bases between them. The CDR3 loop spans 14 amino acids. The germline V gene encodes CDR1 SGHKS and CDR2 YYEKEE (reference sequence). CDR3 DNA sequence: TGTGCCAGCAGCATAAAGCGACAGGAAAACATTCAGTACTTC. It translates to CASSIKRQENIQYF.

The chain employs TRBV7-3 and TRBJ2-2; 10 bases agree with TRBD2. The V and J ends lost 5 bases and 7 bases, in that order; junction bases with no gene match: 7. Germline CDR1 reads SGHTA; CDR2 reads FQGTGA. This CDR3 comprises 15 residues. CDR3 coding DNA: TGTGCCAGCAGCCCAGGGACTAGCGCGGACGGGGAGCTGTTTTTT. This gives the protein CASSPGTSADGELFF.

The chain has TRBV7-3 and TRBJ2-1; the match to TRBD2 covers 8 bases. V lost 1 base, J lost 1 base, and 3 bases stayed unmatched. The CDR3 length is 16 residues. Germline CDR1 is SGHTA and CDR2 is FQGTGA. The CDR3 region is CASSLNSGTSYNEQFF. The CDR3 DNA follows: TGTGCCAGCAGCTTAAATAGCGGGACATCCTACAATGAGCAGTTCTTC. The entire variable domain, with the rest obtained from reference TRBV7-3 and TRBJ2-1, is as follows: GAGVSQTPSNKVTEKGKYVELRCDPISGHTALYWYRQSLGQGPEFLIYFQGTGAADDSGLPNDRFFAVRPEGSVSTLKIQRTERGDSAVYLCASSLNSGTSYNEQFFGPGTRLTVL.

CDR3 amino acids: CASKTGLNEKLFF. The CDR3 DNA reads as TGTGCCAGCAAGACAGGACTTAATGAAAAACTGTTTTTT. The chain joins TRBV25-1 to TRBJ1-4, with D perhaps TRBD1 (6 bases). The V gene's germline CDR1 is MGHDK and CDR2 SYGVNS. This CDR3 is built from 13 residues. V shed 7 bases and J shed 4 bases, with 10 bases lying between them.

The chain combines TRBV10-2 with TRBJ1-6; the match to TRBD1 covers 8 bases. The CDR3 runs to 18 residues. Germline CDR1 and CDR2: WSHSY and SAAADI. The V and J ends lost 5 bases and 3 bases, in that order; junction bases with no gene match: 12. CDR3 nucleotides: TGCGCCAGCAGTCAACTAACAGGGGGGATCTACTATAATTCACCCCTCCACTTT. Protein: CASSQLTGGIYYNSPLHF.

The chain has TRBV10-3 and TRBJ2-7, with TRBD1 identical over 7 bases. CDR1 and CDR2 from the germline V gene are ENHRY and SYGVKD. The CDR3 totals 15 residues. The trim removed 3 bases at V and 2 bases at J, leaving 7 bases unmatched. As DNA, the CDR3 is TGTGCCATCAGTGAACCGGGACAGAAGGCCTACGAGCAGTACTTC. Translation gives CAISEPGQKAYEQYF.

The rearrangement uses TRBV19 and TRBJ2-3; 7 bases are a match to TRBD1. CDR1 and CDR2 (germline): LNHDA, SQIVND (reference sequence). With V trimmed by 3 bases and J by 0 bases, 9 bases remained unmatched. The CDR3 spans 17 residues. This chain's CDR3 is CASSMEVGGISTDTQYF. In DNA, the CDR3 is TGTGCCAGTAGTATGGAAGTAGGGGGCATTAGCACAGATACGCAGTATTTT.

CDR3 DNA sequence: TGTGCCAGCAGTTACGTTCGGGGGGGGCATTCACCCCTCCACTTT. Translating it yields CASSYVRGGHSPLHF. The chain carries TRBV6-6 and TRBJ1-6; maybe TRBD1 (6 bases). The germline V and J ends were trimmed by 2 bases and 8 bases, with 13 bases remaining between them. The length of the CDR3 is 15 residues. From germline, CDR1 is MNHNY and CDR2 SVGAGI (reference sequence).

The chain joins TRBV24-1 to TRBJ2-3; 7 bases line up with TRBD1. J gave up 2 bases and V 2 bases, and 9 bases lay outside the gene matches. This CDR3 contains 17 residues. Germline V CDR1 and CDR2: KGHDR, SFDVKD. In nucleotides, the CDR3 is TGTGCCACCAGTGATTCGGTAGGGGGACAGCACACAGATACGCAGTATTTT. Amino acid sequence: CATSDSVGGQHTDTQYF.

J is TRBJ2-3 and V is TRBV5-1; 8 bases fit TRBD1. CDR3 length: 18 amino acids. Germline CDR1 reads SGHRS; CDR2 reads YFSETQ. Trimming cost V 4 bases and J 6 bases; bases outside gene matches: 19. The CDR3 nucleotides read TGCGCCAGCAGCCATGGGAGGAAAAGGACAGGGAATAGCGATACGCAGTATTTT. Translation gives CASSHGRKRTGNSDTQYF.

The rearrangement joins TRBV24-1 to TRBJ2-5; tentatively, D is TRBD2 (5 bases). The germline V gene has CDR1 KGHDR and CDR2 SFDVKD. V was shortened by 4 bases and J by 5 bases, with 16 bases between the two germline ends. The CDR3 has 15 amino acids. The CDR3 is CATSDQRRGSETQYF. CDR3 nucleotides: TGTGCCACCAGTGACCAGCGACGGGGATCGGAGACCCAGTACTTC.

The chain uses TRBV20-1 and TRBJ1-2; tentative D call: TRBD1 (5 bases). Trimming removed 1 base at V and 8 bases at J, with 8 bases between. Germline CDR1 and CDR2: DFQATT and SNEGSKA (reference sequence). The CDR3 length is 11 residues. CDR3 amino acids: CSARGQQGYTF. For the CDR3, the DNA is TGCAGTGCTAGAGGACAGCAGGGCTACACCTTC.

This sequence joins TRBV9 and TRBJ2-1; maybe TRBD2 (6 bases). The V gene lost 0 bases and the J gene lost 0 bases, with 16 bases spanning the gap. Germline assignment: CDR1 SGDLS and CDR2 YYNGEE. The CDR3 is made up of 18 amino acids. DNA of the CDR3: TGTGCCAGCAGCGTAGCCGGAGCGGGTTCTAGCTCCTACAATGAGCAGTTCTTC. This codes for CASSVAGAGSSSYNEQFF.

CDR3 sequence: CASSLYSYEQYF. The CDR3 region has the DNA TGTGCCAGCAGCTTATACAGCTACGAGCAGTACTTC. The J gene is TRBJ2-7, the V gene TRBV7-9; D remains ambiguous. Trimming took off 2 bases at V and 3 bases at J, with 5 bases between the two ends. There are 12 residues in the CDR3. Germline CDR1 SEHNR, CDR2 FQNEAQ (reference sequence).

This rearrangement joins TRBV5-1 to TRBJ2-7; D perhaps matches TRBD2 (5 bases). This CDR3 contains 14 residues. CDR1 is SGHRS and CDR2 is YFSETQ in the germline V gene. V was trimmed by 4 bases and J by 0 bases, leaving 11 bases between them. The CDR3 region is CASSPPGLSYEQYF. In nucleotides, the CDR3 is TGCGCCAGCAGCCCCCCAGGACTCTCCTACGAGCAGTACTTC.